This T cell receptor (beta chain) emerged from a study of CD8 T cells in Susac syndrome. Controls were age- and sex-matched healthy donors. Negative isolation yielded CD4+ and CD8+ T cells, and FACS enriched TEMRA cells. Random-hexamer reverse transcription was applied to roughly 0.45 to 1 ug RNA. TCRdb re-derived calls from the immunoSEQ multiplex PCR reads in MiXCR, one entry per CDR3 protein. The repertoire holds about 47,000 distinct CDR3 sequences, with more than 85% as singletons. Sequencing used CD8+ T cells from PBMCs. The sequence was obtained from a human donor in good health.

The CDR3 DNA sequence: TGTGCCAGCAGTTACTCGGTGTCAGTTAGCACAGATACGCAGTATTTT. This sequence encodes CASSYSVSVSTDTQYF. The chain combines TRBV6-5 with TRBJ2-3, with D hard to call. Germline CDR1 MNHEY, CDR2 SVGAGI. Trimming removed 0 bases at V and 0 bases at J, with 10 bases between. This CDR3 is 16 amino acids long.